Following are 11 T cell receptor beta chains from one sample sequenced in a study of T cells in Graves' hyperthyroidism and ophthalmopathy. Researchers took RNA transcripts and amplified the TCR beta CDR3 regions from them. First-round RT-PCR of the TCR CDR3 relied on the HTBI primer set. TCRdb reprocessed the multiplex PCR reads via MiXCR and lists one record per CDR3 protein. The data show about 360,000 distinct CDR3 sequences, around a quarter seen once. The sample taken for sequencing was blood. These TCRs come from a middle-aged man with Graves' hyperthyroidism.

The sample holds many counts of this clonotype. This sequence joins TRBV27 and TRBJ2-1, with a possible D match to TRBD2 (6 bases). The CDR3 has 16 amino acids. The V gene lost 4 bases and the J gene lost 0 bases, with 13 bases spanning the gap. Per germline, CDR1 MNHEY and CDR2 SMNVEV (reference sequence). In DNA, the CDR3 is TGTGCCAGCAGTTGGGACTTAGCGGACTCCTACAATGAGCAGTTCTTC. Translated, it gives CASSWDLADSYNEQFF.

This clonotype was observed many times. The chain carries TRBV2 and TRBJ2-1; D may be TRBD1 or TRBD2 (5 bases each). Germline lookup yields CDR1 SNHLY and CDR2 FYNNEI. CDR3 length equals 13 residues. V gave up 6 bases and J gave up 4 bases, with 10 bases separating them. CDR3 sequence (DNA): TGTGCCAGCAGGAGGGACGAATACAATGAGCAGTTCTTC. Translating it yields CASRRDEYNEQFF.

J is TRBJ2-5 and V is TRBV7-9, with D possibly TRBD2 on 6 matching bases. Per germline, CDR1 SEHNR and CDR2 FQNEAQ (reference sequence). The CDR3 is 15 residues long. Trimming cost V 4 bases and J 2 bases, with 14 bases left between them. For the CDR3, the DNA is TGTGCCAGCAGCTACCGAGGTGGGGGGCAAGAGACCCAGTACTTC. Translating gives CASSYRGGGQETQYF.

This clonotype was found a few times. The chain has TRBV6-1 and TRBJ2-7, with 9 bases identical to TRBD2. V dropped 7 bases and J dropped 1; count of bases not matched to a gene: 8. Germline CDR1 reads MNHNS; CDR2 reads SASEGT. This CDR3 region has 15 residues. The CDR3 spells CASNPKTSGSYEQYF. The CDR3 DNA reads as TGTGCCAGCAACCCAAAGACTAGCGGATCCTACGAGCAGTACTTC.

There are many counts of this clonotype. The gene calls are TRBV28 and TRBJ2-5; TRBD2 matches at 9 bases. V lost 3 bases and J lost 4; bases outside the gene matches: 6. This CDR3 comprises 15 residues. Germline V gene data show CDR1 as MDHEN and CDR2 as SYDVKM. DNA for the CDR3: TGTGCCAGCAGTTTCTCTAGCGGGATGGTAGAGACCCAGTACTTC. This gives the protein CASSFSSGMVETQYF.

The V and J genes are TRBV19 and TRBJ2-7, with D perhaps TRBD2 (6 bases). This CDR3 spans 15 amino acids. V was cut by 7 bases and J by 3 bases, with 19 bases left in between. CDR1 LNHDA and CDR2 SQIVND come from the germline V gene (reference sequence). CDR3 bases: TGTGCCAGTACTCCTGTGGCGGGATCCGTCTACGAGCAGTACTTC. It translates to CASTPVAGSVYEQYF.

This clonotype was seen repeatedly, ten times or more. The genes are TRBV12-3 or TRBV12-4 and TRBJ1-2, with D tentatively TRBD1 (6 bases). The CDR3 spans 12 residues. V was pared by 5 bases and J by 8 bases, with 12 bases between. The CDR3 loop is CASSITGLGYTF. In nucleotides, the CDR3 is TGTGCCAGCAGTATAACAGGGTTAGGCTACACCTTC.

The rearrangement joins TRBV5-6 to TRBJ2-1, with unresolved D. This CDR3 has 13 residues. Between the trimmed V and J ends, which lost 0 bases and 6 bases, there was a span of 7 bases. Germline CDR1 SGHDT, CDR2 YYEEEE. This CDR3 reads CASSLGVPNEQFF. CDR3 bases: TGTGCCAGCAGCTTGGGTGTTCCCAATGAGCAGTTCTTC.

V is TRBV7-9 and J is TRBJ1-2; possible D gene TRBD1, 6 bases. The CDR3 covers 14 residues. Trimming stripped 3 bases from V and 8 bases from J, with 16 bases between. Looked up from germline, CDR1 is SEHNR and CDR2 is FQNEAQ (reference sequence). The CDR3 sequence: CASSFDRLLGGYTF. CDR3 nucleotides: TGTGCCAGCAGCTTCGACAGGCTCCTTGGCGGCTACACCTTC.

The rearrangement uses TRBV6-5 and TRBJ2-7; 9 positions match TRBD2. V was pared by 2 bases and J by 7 bases, with 6 bases of the junction left unmatched. The germline V gene encodes CDR1 MNHEY and CDR2 SVGAGI. This CDR3 is built from 14 residues. The CDR3 DNA follows: TGTGCCAGCAGTTACGGATTAGCGGGAGATGAGCAGTACTTC. It translates to CASSYGLAGDEQYF.

This clonotype has ten or more counts. Given a much more abundant clone one base away, this may be a read error. The chain combines TRBV24-1 with TRBJ2-2; D remains unclear. The CDR3 length is 13 residues. Trimming stripped 8 bases from V and 0 bases from J, with 6 bases between. Looked up from germline, CDR1 is KGHDR and CDR2 is SFDVKD. In DNA form, the CDR3 reads TGTGCCACCAAGGGTCCGAACACCGGGGAGCTGTTTTTT. Translating it yields CATKGPNTGELFF.